This TCR beta chain comes out of a study of beta chain features in type 1 diabetes. The study, taken as a whole, reports: Among patients with Type 1 diabetes, TCRB CDR3s were moderately but significantly shorter in every one of the four CD4+ subsets.

V was trimmed by 2 bases and J by 1 base, leaving 11 bases between them. The CDR3 is 14 residues long. Germline V gene data show CDR1 as SQVTM and CDR2 as ANQGSEA. The entirety of the isolated RNA underwent reverse transcription, so expressed TCRB transcripts were sequenced. TCRdb's copy holds only in-frame clones and misses some; the assay was immunoSEQ multiplex PCR. The repertoire holds about 300,000 clones, with approximately 15% as singletons. As for this clone: Its specificity is not known.

This receptor was obtained from a woman younger than 35 with type 1 diabetes. The gene calls are TRBV29-1 and TRBJ2-5; perhaps TRBD1 as D (5 bases). Material for sequencing was naive CD4+ T cells from blood. CDR3 DNA sequence: TGCAGCGTTGAAACCCGGCAGGGCCAAGAGACCCAGTACTTC. Protein sequence: CSVETRQGQETQYF.